This T cell receptor (beta chain) is from a study of shared clonotypes between healthy human individuals. Nashville, Tennessee was home to all donors, who were Caucasian adults. Data came from immunoSEQ multiplex PCR; TCRdb stores just in-frame clones and leaves some out. Of millions of clones in the sample, roughly 94% are singletons; the top ten hold 0.13%. Sequencing was performed on naive CD4+ T cells sorted from blood. Noted subset: CD45RA+ positively selected. The sequence was collected from a man between 18 and 29 years old in good health.

The CDR3 DNA sequence: TGTGCCAGCAGCCCAGCGGGGGAAAGCTCCTACGAGCAGTACTTC. The encoded protein is CASSPAGESSYEQYF. The chain couples TRBV7-2 to TRBJ2-7, with 8 bases fitting TRBD2. Trimming took 5 bases from V and 0 from J; bases not matched to a gene: 6. Germline CDR1 and CDR2: SGHTA and FQGNSA. This CDR3 is built from 15 residues.